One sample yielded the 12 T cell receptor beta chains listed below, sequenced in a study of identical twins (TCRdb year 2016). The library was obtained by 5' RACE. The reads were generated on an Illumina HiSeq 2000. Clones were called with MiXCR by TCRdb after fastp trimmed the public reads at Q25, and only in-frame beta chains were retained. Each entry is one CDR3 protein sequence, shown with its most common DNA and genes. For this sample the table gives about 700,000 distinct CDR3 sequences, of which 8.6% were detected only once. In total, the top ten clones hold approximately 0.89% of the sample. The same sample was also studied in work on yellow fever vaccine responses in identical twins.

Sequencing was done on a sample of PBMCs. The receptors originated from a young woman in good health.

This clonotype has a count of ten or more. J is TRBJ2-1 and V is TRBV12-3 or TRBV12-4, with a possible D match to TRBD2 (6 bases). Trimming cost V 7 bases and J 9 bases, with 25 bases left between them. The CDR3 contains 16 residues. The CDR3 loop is CASTSQGGVGLGEQFF. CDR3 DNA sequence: TGTGCCAGCACCTCCCAAGGCGGGGTGGGTTTAGGTGAGCAGTTCTTC.

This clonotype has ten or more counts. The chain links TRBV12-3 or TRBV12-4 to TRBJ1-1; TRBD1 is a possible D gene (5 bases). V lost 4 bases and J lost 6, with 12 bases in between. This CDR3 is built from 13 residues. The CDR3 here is CASSSQGRSEAFF. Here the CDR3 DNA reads TGTGCCAGCAGTTCTCAGGGTAGGTCTGAAGCTTTCTTT.

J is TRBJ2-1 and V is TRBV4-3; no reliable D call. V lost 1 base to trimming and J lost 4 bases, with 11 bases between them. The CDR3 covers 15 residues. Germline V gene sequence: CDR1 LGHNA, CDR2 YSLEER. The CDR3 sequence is CASSQGTDGYNEQFF. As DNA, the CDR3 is TGCGCCAGCAGCCAAGGTACTGACGGGTACAATGAGCAGTTCTTC.

CDR3 nucleotides: TGTGCCAGCAGTTCCCTCTACACTGAAGCTTTCTTT. It yields the protein CASSSLYTEAFF. The chain couples TRBV28 to TRBJ1-1; no firm D call. Trimming pared 4 bases from V and 3 bases from J, leaving 6 bases between. Germline assignment: CDR1 MDHEN and CDR2 SYDVKM. This CDR3 region has 12 residues. The full variable domain, in which reference TRBV28 and TRBJ1-1 provide the parts outside the CDR3, is DVKVTQSSRYLVKRTGEKVFLECVQDMDHENMFWYRQDPGLGLRLIYFSYDVKMKEKGDIPEGYSVSREKKERFSLILESASTNQTSMYLCASSSLYTEAFFGQGTRLTVV.

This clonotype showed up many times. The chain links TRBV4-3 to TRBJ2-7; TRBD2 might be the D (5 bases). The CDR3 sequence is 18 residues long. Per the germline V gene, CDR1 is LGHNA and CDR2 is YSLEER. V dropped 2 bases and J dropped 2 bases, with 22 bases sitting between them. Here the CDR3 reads CASSQYPSREEVPYEQYF. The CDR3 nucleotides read TGCGCCAGCAGCCAATATCCTAGCCGGGAAGAGGTTCCCTACGAGCAGTACTTC.

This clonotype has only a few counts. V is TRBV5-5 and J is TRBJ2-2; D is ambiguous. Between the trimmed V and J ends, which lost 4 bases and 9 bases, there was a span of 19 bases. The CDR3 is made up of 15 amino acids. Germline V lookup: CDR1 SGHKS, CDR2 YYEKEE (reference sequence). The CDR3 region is CASSPGLGLDWELFF. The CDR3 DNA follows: TGTGCCAGCAGCCCCGGGTTAGGCCTCGACTGGGAGCTGTTTTTT.

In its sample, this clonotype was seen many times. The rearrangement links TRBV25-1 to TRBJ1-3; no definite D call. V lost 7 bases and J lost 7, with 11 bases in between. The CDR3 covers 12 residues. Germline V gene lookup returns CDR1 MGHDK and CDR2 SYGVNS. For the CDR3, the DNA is TGTGCCAGCACCTCCCTCTGGAACACCATATATTTT. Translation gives CASTSLWNTIYF.

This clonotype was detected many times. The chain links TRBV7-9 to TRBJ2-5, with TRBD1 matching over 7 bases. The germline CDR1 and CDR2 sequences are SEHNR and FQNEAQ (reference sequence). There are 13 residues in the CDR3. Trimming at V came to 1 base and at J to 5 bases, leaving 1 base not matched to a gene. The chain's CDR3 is CASSLVQGETQYF. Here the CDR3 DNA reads TGTGCCAGCAGCTTAGTACAGGGGGAGACCCAGTACTTC.

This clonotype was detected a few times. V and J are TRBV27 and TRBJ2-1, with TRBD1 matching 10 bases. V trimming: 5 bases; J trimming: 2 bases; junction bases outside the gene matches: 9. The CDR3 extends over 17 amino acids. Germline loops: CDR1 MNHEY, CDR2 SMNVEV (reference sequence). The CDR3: CASSPITGTGAYNEQFF. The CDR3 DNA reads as TGTGCCAGCAGTCCAATAACCGGGACAGGGGCCTACAATGAGCAGTTCTTC.

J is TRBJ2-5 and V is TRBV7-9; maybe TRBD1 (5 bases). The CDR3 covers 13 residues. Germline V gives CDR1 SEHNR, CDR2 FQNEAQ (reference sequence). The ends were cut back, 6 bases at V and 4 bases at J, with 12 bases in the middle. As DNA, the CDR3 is TGTGCCAGCAGTGCGGCTGGGGCAGAGACCCAGTACTTC. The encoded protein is CASSAAGAETQYF.

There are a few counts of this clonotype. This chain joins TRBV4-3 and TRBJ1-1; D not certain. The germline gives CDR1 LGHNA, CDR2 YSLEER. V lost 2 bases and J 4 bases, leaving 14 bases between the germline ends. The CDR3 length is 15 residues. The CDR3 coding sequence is TGCGCCAGCAGCCAAACCTCAGGCGGGTTCACTGAAGCTTTCTTT. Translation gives CASSQTSGGFTEAFF.

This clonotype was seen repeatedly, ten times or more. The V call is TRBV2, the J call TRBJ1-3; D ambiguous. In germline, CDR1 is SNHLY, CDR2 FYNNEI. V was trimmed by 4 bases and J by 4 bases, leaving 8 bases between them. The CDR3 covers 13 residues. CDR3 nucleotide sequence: TGTGCCAGCAGTGTGGGTTCCGGAAACACCATATATTTT. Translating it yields CASSVGSGNTIYF.